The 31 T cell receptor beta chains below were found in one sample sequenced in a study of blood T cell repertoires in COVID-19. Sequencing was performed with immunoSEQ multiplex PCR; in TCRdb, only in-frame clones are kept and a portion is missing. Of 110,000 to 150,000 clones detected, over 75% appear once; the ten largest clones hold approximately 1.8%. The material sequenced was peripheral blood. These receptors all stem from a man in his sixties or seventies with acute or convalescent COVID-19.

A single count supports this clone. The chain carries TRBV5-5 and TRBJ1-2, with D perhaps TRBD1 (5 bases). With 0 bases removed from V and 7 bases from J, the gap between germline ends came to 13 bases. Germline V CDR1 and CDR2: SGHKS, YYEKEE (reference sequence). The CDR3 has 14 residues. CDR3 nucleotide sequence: TGTGCCAGCAGCTTGGAGGTCAGGGTGGGTGGCTACACCTTC. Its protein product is CASSLEVRVGGYTF. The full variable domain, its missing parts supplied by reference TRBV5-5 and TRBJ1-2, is DAGVTQSPTHLIKTRGQQVTLRCSPISGHKSVSWYQQVLGQGPQFIFQYYEKEERGRGNFPDRFSARQFPNYSSELNVNALLLGDSALYLCASSLEVRVGGYTFGSGTRLTVV.

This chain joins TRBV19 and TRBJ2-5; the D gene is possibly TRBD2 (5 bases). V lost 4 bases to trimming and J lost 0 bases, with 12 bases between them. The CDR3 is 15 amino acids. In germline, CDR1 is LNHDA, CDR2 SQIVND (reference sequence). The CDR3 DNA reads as TGTGCCAGTAGTAAGGCGGGCATTAACCAAGAGACCCAGTACTTC. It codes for CASSKAGINQETQYF. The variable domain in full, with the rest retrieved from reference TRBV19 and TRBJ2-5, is DGGITQSPKYLFRKEGQNVTLSCEQNLNHDAMYWYRQDPGQGLRLIYYSQIVNDFQKGDIAEGYSVSREKKESFPLTVTSAQKNPTAFYLCASSKAGINQETQYFGPGTRLLVL.

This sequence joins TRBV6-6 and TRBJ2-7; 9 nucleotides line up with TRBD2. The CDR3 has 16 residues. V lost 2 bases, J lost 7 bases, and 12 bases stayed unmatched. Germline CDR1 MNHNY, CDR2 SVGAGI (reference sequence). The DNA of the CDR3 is TGTGCCAGCAGTTACAACGGGCGGGGGGGCCGGAGAGAGCAGTACTTC. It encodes CASSYNGRGGRREQYF.

The CDR3 DNA reads TGCGCCAGCCGGGGGAGCCAAAGGATAGATACGCAGTATTTT. Amino acids: CASRGSQRIDTQYF. The rearrangement links TRBV5-1 to TRBJ2-3; D possibly corresponds to TRBD2 (6 bases). The V gene's germline CDR1 is SGHRS and CDR2 YFSETQ. The length of the CDR3 is 14 residues. V was cut by 7 bases and J by 5 bases, with 17 bases left in between.

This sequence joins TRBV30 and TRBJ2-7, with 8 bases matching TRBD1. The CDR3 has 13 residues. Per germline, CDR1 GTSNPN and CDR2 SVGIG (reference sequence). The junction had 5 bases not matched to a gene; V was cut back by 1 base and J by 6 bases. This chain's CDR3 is CAWSDQGAGEQYF. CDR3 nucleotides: TGTGCCTGGAGTGACCAGGGGGCCGGCGAGCAGTACTTC.

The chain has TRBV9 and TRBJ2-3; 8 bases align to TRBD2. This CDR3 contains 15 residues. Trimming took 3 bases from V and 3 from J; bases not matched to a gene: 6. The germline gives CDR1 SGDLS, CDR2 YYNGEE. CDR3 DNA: TGTGCCAGCAGCGCCCTGGAGCGGGAGACAGATACGCAGTATTTT. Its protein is CASSALERETDTQYF.

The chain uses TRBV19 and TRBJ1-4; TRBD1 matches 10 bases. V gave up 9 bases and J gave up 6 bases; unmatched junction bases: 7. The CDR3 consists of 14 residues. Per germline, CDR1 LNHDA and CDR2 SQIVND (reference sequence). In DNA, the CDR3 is TGTGCCAGCGGGGACAGGGGAACGGATGAAAAACTGTTTTTT. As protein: CASGDRGTDEKLFF.

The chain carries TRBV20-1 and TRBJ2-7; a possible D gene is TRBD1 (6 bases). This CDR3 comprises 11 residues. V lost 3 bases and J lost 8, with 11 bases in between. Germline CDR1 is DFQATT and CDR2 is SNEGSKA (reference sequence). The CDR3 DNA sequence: TGCAGTGCTAGTCAGGGGTCCAAGCAGTACTTC. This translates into CSASQGSKQYF.

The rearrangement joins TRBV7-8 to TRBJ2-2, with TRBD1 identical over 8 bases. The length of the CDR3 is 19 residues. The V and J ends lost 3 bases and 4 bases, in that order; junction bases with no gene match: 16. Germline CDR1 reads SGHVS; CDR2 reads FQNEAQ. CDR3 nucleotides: TGTGCCAGCAGCTTCCCCAAAAGACAGGGGTGGGTTACCACCGGGGAGCTGTTTTTT. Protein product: CASSFPKRQGWVTTGELFF.

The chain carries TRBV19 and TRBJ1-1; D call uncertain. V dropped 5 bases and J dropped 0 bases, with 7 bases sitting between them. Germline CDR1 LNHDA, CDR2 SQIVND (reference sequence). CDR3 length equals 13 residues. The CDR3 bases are TGTGCCAGTAGTTCCCAGTTGAACACTGAAGCTTTCTTT. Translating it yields CASSSQLNTEAFF.

The CDR3: CASSLWGTQNIQYF. In DNA form, the CDR3 reads TGTGCCAGCAGCTTGTGGGGGACTCAAAACATTCAGTACTTC. The V and J genes are TRBV5-6 and TRBJ2-4; a possible D gene is TRBD2 (6 bases). The CDR3 contains 14 residues. V lost 1 base, J lost 5 bases, and 10 bases lay in between. CDR1 SGHDT and CDR2 YYEEEE come from the germline V gene.

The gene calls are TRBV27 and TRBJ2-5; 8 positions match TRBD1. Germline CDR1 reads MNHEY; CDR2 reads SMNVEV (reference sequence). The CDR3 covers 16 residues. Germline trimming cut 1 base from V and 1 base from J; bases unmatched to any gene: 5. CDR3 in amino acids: CASSLFTGGSQETQYF. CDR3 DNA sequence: TGTGCCAGCAGTTTATTTACAGGGGGATCCCAAGAGACCCAGTACTTC.

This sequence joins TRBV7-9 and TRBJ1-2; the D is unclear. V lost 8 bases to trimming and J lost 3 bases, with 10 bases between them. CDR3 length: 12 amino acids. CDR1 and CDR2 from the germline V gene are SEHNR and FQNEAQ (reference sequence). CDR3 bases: TGTGCCAGCGTAGGAGTCCACTATGGCTACACCTTC. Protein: CASVGVHYGYTF.

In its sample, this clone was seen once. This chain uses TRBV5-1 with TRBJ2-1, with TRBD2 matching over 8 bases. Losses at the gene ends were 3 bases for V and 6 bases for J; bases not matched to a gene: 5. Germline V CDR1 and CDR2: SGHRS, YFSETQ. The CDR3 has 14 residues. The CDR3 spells CASSSTSVGNEQFF. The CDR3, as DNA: TGCGCCAGCAGCTCGACTAGCGTTGGCAATGAGCAGTTCTTC.

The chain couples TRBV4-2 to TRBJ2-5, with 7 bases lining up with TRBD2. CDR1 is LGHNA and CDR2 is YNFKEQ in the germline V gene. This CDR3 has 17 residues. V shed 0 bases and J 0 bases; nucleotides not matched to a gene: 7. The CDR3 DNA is TGTGCCAGCAGCCAAGAAAGGGCTAGCGGAAACCAAGAGACCCAGTACTTC. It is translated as CASSQERASGNQETQYF.

DNA of the CDR3: TGTGCCATCAGTATTCAGGAAGGTAATGAGCAGTTCTTC. It translates to CAISIQEGNEQFF. The rearrangement uses TRBV10-3 and TRBJ2-1, with D unresolved. The germline CDR1 and CDR2 sequences are ENHRY and SYGVKD. The CDR3 consists of 13 residues. Trimming removed 5 bases from V and 7 bases from J, with 12 bases in between.

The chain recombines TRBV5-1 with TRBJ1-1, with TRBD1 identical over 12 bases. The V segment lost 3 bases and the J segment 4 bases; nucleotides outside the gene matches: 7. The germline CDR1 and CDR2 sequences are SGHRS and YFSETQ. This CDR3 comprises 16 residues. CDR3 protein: CASSWGQGAPGTEAFF. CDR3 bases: TGCGCCAGCAGCTGGGGACAGGGGGCGCCGGGCACTGAAGCTTTCTTT.

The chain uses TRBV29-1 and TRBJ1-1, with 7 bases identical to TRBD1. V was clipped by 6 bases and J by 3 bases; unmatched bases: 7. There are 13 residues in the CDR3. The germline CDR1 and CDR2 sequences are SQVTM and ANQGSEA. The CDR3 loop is CSVSTGLHTEAFF. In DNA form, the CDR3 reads TGCAGCGTCTCGACAGGGCTCCACACTGAAGCTTTCTTT.

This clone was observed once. The DNA of the CDR3 is TGTGCCAGCAGCCCCCGACAGGGGGCCTACGAGCAGTACTTC. Its translation: CASSPRQGAYEQYF. J is TRBJ2-7 and V is TRBV9; 9 bases agree with TRBD1. CDR1 is SGDLS, CDR2 YYNGEE, per germline. The V gene end was trimmed by 4 bases and the J gene end by 2 bases; junction bases not matched to a gene: 4. This CDR3 comprises 14 residues.

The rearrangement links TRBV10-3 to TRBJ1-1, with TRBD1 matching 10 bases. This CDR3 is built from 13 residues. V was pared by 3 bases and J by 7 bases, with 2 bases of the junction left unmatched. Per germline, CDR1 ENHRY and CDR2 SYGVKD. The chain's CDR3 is CAISEWDRGEAFF. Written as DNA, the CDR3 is TGTGCCATCAGTGAATGGGACAGGGGTGAAGCTTTCTTT.

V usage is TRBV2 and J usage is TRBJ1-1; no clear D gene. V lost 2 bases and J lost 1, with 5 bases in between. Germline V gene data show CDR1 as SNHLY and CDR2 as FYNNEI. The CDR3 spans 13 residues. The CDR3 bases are TGTGCCAGCAGTGAATTCGGGAACACTGAAGCTTTCTTT. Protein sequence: CASSEFGNTEAFF.

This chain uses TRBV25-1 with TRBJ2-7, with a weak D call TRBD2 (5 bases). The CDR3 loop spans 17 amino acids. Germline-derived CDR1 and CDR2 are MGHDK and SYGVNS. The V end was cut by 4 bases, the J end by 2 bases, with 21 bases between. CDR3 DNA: TGTGCCAGCAGTGGTGGACTCCCCACCTTAACAACCTACGAGCAGTACTTC. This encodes CASSGGLPTLTTYEQYF.

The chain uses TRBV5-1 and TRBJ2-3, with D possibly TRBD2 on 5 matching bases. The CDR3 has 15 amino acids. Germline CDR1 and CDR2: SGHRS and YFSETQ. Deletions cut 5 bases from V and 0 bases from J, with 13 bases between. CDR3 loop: CASRARGLSTDTQYF. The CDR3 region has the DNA TGCGCCAGCAGAGCCCGCGGGCTTAGCACAGATACGCAGTATTTT. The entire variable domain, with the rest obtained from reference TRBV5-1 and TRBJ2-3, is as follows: KAGVTQTPRYLIKTRGQQVTLSCSPISGHRSVSWYQQTPGQGLQFLFEYFSETQRNKGNFPGRFSGRQFSNSRSEMNVSTLELGDSALYLCASRARGLSTDTQYFGPGTRLTVL.

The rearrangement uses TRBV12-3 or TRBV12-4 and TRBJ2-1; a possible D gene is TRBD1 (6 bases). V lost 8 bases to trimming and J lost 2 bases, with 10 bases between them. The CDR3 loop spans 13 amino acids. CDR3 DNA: TGTGCCAGCTTCAGGGGCACCTACAATGAGCAGTTCTTC. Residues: CASFRGTYNEQFF.

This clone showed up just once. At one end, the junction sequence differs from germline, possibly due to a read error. In DNA form, the CDR3 reads TGCGCCAGCAGTCCACCTTGGGACAGGCCTTTT. This gives the protein CASSPPWDRPF. The chain carries TRBV10-1 and TRBJ1-4; 8 nucleotides align to TRBD1. CDR1 WNHNN and CDR2 SYGVQD come from the germline V gene (reference sequence). The CDR3 consists of 11 residues.

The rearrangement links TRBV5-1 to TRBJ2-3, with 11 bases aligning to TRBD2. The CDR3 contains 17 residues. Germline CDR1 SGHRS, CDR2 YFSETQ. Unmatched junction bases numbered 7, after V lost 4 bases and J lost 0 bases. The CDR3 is CASSPYLAGGSTDTQYF. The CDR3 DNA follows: TGCGCCAGCAGCCCGTACCTAGCGGGAGGTAGCACAGATACGCAGTATTTT.

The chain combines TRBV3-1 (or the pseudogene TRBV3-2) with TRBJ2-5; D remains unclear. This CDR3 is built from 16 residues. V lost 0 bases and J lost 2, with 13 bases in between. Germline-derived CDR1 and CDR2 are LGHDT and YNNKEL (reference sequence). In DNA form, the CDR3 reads TGTGCCAGCAGCCAAGATTTGGGCCCCCGGCAAGAGACCCAGTACTTC. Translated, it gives CASSQDLGPRQETQYF.

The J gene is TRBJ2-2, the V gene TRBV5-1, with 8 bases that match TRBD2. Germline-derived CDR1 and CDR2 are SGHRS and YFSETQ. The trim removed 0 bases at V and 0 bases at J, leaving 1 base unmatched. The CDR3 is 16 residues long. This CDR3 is CASSLVAGPNTGELFF. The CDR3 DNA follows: TGCGCCAGCAGCTTGGTAGCGGGACCGAACACCGGGGAGCTGTTTTTT.

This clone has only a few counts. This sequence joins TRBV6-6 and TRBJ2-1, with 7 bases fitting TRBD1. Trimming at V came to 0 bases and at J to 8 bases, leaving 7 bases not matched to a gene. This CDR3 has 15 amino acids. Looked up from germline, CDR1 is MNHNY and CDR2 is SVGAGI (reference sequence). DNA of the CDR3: TGTGCCAGCAGTTACTCTACACGGGACAGCTATGAGCAGTTCTTC. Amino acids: CASSYSTRDSYEQFF.

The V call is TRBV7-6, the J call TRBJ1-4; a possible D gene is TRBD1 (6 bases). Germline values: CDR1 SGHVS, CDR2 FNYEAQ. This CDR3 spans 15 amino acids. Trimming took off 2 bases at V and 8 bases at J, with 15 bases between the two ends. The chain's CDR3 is CASSLYGVGGEKLFF. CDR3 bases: TGTGCCAGCAGCTTATACGGGGTTGGGGGCGAAAAACTGTTTTTT.

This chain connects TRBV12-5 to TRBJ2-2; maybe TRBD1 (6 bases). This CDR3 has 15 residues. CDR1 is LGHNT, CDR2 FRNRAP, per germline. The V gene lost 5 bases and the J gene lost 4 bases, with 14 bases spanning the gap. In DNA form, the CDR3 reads TGTGCTAGTGGTCCGGACAGCCCTGGCACCGGGGAGCTGTTTTTT. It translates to CASGPDSPGTGELFF.